This record concerns one TCR beta chain sequence. What it binds is not known. Germline V lookup: CDR1 LGHNA, CDR2 YNFKEQ. Trimming left V 4 bases short and J 2 bases short, with 14 bases between. The length of the CDR3 is 15 residues. TCRdb processed the reads anew with MiXCR; each CDR3 protein has one entry. This table holds about 920,000 distinct CDR3 sequences, about a third found once. These data originate in a study of T cell repertoires in cytomegalovirus infection. Turning to the study itself: An indication of both CMV infection and matching HLA type came from public TCR beta signatures.

Findings of the study overall: HLA-C-restricted CMV-specific TCR beta clonotypes prevailed in the ex vivo response. Cumulative frequency (of public TCR beta family members) identified carriers of CMV plus the relevant HLA.

The receptor comes from a human donor in good health (CMV status not recorded). Some clones in this sample may be carry-over from other donors' samples. The source material was cultured CD8+ T cells from PBMCs, sampled from culture after CMV antigen stimulation. The chain carries TRBV4-2 and TRBJ1-1; D perhaps matches TRBD1 (5 bases). The CDR3 spells CASSRYEGANTEAFF. The CDR3 DNA is TGTGCCAGCAGCCGATACGAAGGGGCTAACACTGAAGCTTTCTTT.